The clone carrying this TCR beta chain was counted between two and nine times. This sample is part of a study of radiation and T cells in renal cell carcinoma. Time point defined: baseline pretreatment blood. Treatment reported: 15 Gy SBRT to primary tumor, nephrectomy 4 weeks later. Assay: immunoSEQ multiplex PCR; the TCRdb copy retains only in-frame clones and omits some. Of 100,000 to 150,000 clones listed, roughly four fifths were seen once; the top ten hold around 3%. The material was blood, obtained from a patient whose treatment included radiotherapy and nephrectomy. The TCR originated in a woman aged 60-75 years with renal cell carcinoma.

This CDR3 reads CASSEALAGINSPLHF. CDR3 coding DNA: TGTGCCAGCAGTGAAGCCTTGGCCGGGATCAATTCACCCCTCCACTTT. This chain uses TRBV6-1 with TRBJ1-6; D ambiguous. V shed 0 bases and J shed 7 bases, with 13 bases lying between them. The V gene's germline CDR1 is MNHNS and CDR2 SASEGT. The CDR3 totals 16 residues.